The clone carrying this TCR beta chain was picked up many times. Its target is unknown. Each CDR3 protein is one row after TCRdb ran MiXCR on the 5' RACE reads. The sample comprises some 57,000 distinct CDR3 sequences, 9% to 15% of which are singletons, and around 25% rests with the top ten. The data originate from a study of T-cell memory formation after mild COVID-19. Study outcomes and limitations: CD4+ bias marked clones expanding day 15 to 37, unlike balanced contracting clones.

Trimming cost V 1 base and J 8 bases, with 12 bases left between them. Germline CDR1 and CDR2: SGHTA and FQGNSA. This CDR3 has 14 amino acids. This rearrangement joins TRBV7-2 to TRBJ2-1; D remains ambiguous. This sequence originates from a man in his late teens or twenties who had mild COVID-19 (a few samples of this study predate the infection). Cell type and time point are not known. The sequenced material came from PBMCs or a T cell subset sorted from them (not recorded which). CDR3 sequence: CASSLGFGLDEQFF. CDR3 DNA sequence: TGTGCCAGCAGCTTAGGATTTGGCTTGGATGAGCAGTTCTTC. The whole variable domain, remainder taken from reference TRBV7-2 and TRBJ2-1, is GAGVSQSPSNKVTEKGKDVELRCDPISGHTALYWYRQSLGQGLEFLIYFQGNSAPDKSGLPSDRFSAERTGGSVSTLTIQRTQQEDSAVYLCASSLGFGLDEQFFGPGTRLTVL.